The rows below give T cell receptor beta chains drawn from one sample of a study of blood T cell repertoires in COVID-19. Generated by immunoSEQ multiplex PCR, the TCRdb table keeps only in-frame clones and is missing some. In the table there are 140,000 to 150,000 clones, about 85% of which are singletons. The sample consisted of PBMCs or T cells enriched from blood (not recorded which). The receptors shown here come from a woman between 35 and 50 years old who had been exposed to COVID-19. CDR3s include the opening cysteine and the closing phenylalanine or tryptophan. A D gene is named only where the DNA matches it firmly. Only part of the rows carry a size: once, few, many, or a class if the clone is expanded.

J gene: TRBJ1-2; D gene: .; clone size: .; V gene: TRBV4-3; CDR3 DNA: TGCGCCAGCAGCCAAGATACAGGCAGTAACTATGGCTACACCTTC; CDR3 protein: CASSQDTGSNYGYTF
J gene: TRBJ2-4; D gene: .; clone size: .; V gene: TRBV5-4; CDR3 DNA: TGTGCCAGCAGCCTCGGGGGTAGTGACATTCAGTACTTC; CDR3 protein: CASSLGGSDIQYF
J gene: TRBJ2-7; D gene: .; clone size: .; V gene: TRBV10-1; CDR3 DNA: TGCGCCAGCACCGCCCTCAGGGTCTACCCCTACGAGCAGTACTTC; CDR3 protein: CASTALRVYPYEQYF
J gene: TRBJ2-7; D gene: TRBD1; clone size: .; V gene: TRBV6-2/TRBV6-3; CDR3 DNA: TGTGCCAGCAGTAACCCCTGGACAGGGAACGAGAGGTATTACGAGCAGTACTTC; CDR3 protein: CASSNPWTGNERYYEQYF
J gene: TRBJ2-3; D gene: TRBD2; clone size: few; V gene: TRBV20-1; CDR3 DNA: TGCAGTGCTAGTAGACTAGCGGTTCTTAGCACAGATACGCAGTATTTT; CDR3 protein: CSASRLAVLSTDTQYF
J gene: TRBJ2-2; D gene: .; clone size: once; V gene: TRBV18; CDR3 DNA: TGTGCCAGTCAGAGTCCGGGTCGAGAAAGGAACACCGGGGAGCTGTTTTTT; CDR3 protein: CASQSPGRERNTGELFF
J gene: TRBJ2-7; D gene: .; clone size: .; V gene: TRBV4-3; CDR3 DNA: TGCGCCAGCAGCCAACAACAGGGTGCCTACGAGCAGTACTTC; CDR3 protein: CASSQQQGAYEQYF
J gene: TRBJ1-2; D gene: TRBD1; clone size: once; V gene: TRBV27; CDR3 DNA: TGTGCCAGCAGTTCCTCCGGGACAGGGAAAGGCTACACCTTC; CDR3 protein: CASSSSGTGKGYTF
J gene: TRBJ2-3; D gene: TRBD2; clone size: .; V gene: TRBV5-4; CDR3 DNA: TGTGCCAGCAGCCCAGCGCGGGGGGGCCACACAGATACGCAGTATTTT; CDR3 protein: CASSPARGGHTDTQYF
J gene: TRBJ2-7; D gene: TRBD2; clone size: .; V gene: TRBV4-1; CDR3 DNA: TGCGCCAGCAGCCCTCTTGCGGGAGCTGGAACTTACGAGCAGTACTTC; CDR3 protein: CASSPLAGAGTYEQYF
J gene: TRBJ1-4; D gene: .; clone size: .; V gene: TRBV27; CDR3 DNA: TGTGCCAGCAGTTTATCGTACTTGAGAGGGCGAGATGCAACTAATGAAAAACTGTTTTTT; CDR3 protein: CASSLSYLRGRDATNEKLFF
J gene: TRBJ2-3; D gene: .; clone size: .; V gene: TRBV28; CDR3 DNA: TGTGCCAGCAGTTATGCAGGGGCTGGCACAGATACGCAGTATTTT; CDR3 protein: CASSYAGAGTDTQYF
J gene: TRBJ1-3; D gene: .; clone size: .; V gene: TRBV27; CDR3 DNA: TGTGCCAGCAGTAGTTTGGGGCTTGGAAACACCATATATTTT; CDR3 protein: CASSSLGLGNTIYF
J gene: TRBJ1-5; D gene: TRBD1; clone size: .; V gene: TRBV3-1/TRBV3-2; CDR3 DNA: TGTGCCAGCAGCCAAGGGACAGGGAGCAATCAGCCCCAGCATTTT; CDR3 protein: CASSQGTGSNQPQHF
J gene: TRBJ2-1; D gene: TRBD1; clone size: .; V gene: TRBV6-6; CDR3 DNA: TGTGCCAGCGAGGGGGCGGGCAATGAGCAGTTCTTC; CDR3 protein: CASEGAGNEQFF
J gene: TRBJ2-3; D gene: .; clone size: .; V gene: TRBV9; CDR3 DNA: TGTGCCAGCAGCGTAGCTACTGCGGCGGGGACAGATACGCAGTATTTT; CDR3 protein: CASSVATAAGTDTQYF
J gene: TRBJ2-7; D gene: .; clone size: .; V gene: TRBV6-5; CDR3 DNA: TGTGCCAGCAGCCGCTCCGGGGACTCCTACGAGCAGTACTTC; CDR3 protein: CASSRSGDSYEQYF
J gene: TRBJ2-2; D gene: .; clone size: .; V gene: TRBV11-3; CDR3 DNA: TGTGCCAGCAGCTTTCGGGGGGCCTTTGGCGGGGAGCTGTTTTTT; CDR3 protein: CASSFRGAFGGELFF
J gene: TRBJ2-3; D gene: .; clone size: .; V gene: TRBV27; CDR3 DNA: TGTGCCAGCAGCTCGAGGGGAACAGGGTTTCGCCCAGATACGCAGTATTTT; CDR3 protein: CASSSRGTGFRPDTQYF
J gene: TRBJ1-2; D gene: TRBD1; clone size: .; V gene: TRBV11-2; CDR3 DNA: TGTGCCAGCAGCTTAGTTTTACAGGGGGCCTATGGCTACACCTTC; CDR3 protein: CASSLVLQGAYGYTF
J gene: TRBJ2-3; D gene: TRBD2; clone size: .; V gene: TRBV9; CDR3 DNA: TGTGCCAGCAGCCTTCCTTCCGCCGGGACTAGCGGGGGACATACGCAGTATTTT; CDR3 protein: CASSLPSAGTSGGHTQYF
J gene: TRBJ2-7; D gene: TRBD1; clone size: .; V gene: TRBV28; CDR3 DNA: TGTGCCAGCAGTTCCTCCGGGACAGGGGGTTACGAGCAGTACTTC; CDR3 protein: CASSSSGTGGYEQYF
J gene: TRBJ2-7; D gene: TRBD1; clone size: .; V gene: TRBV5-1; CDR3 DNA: TGCGCCAGCAACCGGGACAGTCCTTCCTACGAGCAGTACTTC; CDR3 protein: CASNRDSPSYEQYF
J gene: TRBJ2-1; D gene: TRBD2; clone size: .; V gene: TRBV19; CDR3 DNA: TGTGCCAGTAGTATATCAGCGGGGGGGCACAATGAGCAGTTCTTC; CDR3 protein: CASSISAGGHNEQFF
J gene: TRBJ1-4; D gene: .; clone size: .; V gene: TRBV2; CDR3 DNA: TGTGCCAGCAGTGAAAGTGGAGGTTGGGAAAAACTGTTTTTT; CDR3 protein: CASSESGGWEKLFF